This is a list of T cell receptor beta chains from one sample in a study of blood T cell repertoires in COVID-19. Sequencing was performed with immunoSEQ multiplex PCR; in TCRdb, only in-frame clones are kept and a portion is missing. The table records around 96,000 clones, about 96% of them present only once. Sequenced: peripheral blood. The origin of the receptors is a human donor with active COVID-19. The donor label of this sample is uncertain. Each CDR3 is given with its conserved first and last residue. The D gene is left open where the match is weak. Only some rows state a clone size, as once, few, many or a class for expanded clones.

J	size	D	V	CDR3	DNA
TRBJ1-1	NA	NA	TRBV15	CATSRGTGSGTEAFF	TGTGCCACCAGCAGAGGCACAGGGTCTGGCACTGAAGCTTTCTTT
TRBJ2-5	few	TRBD2	TRBV25-1	CASSEFGGGETQYF	TGTGCCAGCAGTGAATTTGGGGGGGGAGAGACCCAGTACTTC
TRBJ2-7	few	NA	TRBV12-3/TRBV12-4	CASSRSRSYEQYF	TGTGCCAGCAGTCGTTCGAGGAGCTACGAGCAGTACTTC
TRBJ2-1	NA	TRBD1	TRBV9	CASSVGGQGAGNEQFF	TGTGCCAGCAGCGTGGGGGGACAGGGGGCCGGAAATGAGCAGTTCTTC
TRBJ2-2	NA	NA	TRBV5-5	CASSLRGDRFANTGELFF	TGTGCCAGCAGCTTGCGGGGGGACAGGTTCGCGAACACCGGGGAGCTGTTTTTT
TRBJ2-5	NA	NA	TRBV5-1	CASRSGLRQETQYF	TGCGCCAGCAGGAGCGGGTTAAGGCAAGAGACCCAGTACTTC
TRBJ2-1	NA	NA	TRBV6-5	CASALLASGEQFF	TGTGCCAGCGCGCTCCTAGCATCCGGTGAGCAGTTCTTC
TRBJ2-2	NA	NA	TRBV5-5	CAAQRAITNTGELFF	TGTGCCGCCCAAAGAGCGATTACGAACACCGGGGAGCTGTTTTTT
TRBJ2-1	NA	NA	TRBV6-1	CASSASQGGGRDEQFF	TGTGCCAGCAGTGCTTCCCAGGGGGGAGGACGTGATGAGCAGTTCTTC
TRBJ2-1	NA	TRBD2	TRBV28	CASMGLAAYNEQFF	TGTGCCAGCATGGGACTAGCGGCGTACAATGAGCAGTTCTTC
TRBJ1-1	once	TRBD1	TRBV6-5	CASSLGGYGTEAFF	TGTGCCAGCAGTTTAGGGGGCTACGGCACTGAAGCTTTCTTT
TRBJ2-3	NA	TRBD2	TRBV5-1	CASGSGSANTQYF	TGCGCCAGCGGTAGCGGGAGCGCGAATACGCAGTATTTT
TRBJ2-2	NA	NA	TRBV7-9	CASSQGSPNTGELFF	TGTGCCAGCAGCCAGGGATCCCCGAACACCGGGGAGCTGTTTTTT
TRBJ2-7	NA	TRBD2	TRBV6-2/TRBV6-3	CASTPRALADYEQYF	TGTGCCAGCACCCCCCGGGCACTAGCGGACTACGAGCAGTACTTC
TRBJ2-5	NA	TRBD2	TRBV10-3	CAISSGQETQYF	TGTGCCATCTCTAGCGGTCAAGAGACCCAGTACTTC
TRBJ1-5	NA	NA	TRBV19	CASTDGQLPQPQHF	TGTGCCAGTACCGACGGACAGTTACCTCAGCCCCAGCATTTT
TRBJ1-3	NA	TRBD1	TRBV7-9	CASSPGQSSGNTIYF	TGTGCCAGCAGCCCGGGACAGAGCTCTGGAAACACCATATATTTT
TRBJ1-2	NA	TRBD1	TRBV6-6	CASSGTDTNYGYTF	TGTGCCAGCTCAGGGACAGACACTAACTATGGCTACACCTTC
TRBJ2-1	NA	TRBD2	TRBV27	CASSRAGDPYNEQFF	TGTGCCAGCAGTAGAGCGGGAGACCCCTACAATGAGCAGTTCTTC
TRBJ2-1	NA	TRBD2	TRBV27	CASAELAGVGEQFF	TGTGCCAGCGCCGAACTAGCGGGAGTGGGTGAGCAGTTCTTC
TRBJ2-1	once	NA	TRBV19	CASSTPGLYNEQFF	TGTGCCAGTAGTACTCCGGGACTCTACAATGAGCAGTTCTTC
TRBJ1-5	NA	NA	TRBV6-6	CASAGDPDQPQHF	TGTGCCAGTGCGGGGGATCCAGATCAGCCCCAGCATTTT
TRBJ1-4	NA	NA	TRBV18	CASSPTTGFNEKLFF	TGTGCCAGCTCGCCGACTACAGGGTTTAATGAAAAACTGTTTTTT
TRBJ2-5	NA	NA	TRBV6-5	CASRNRSPETQYF	TGTGCCAGCAGAAACAGGTCTCCGGAGACCCAGTACTTC
TRBJ2-7	NA	NA	TRBV18	CASSPPGGADEQYF	TGTGCCAGCTCACCACCTGGTGGTGCGGACGAGCAGTACTTC
TRBJ2-3	NA	NA	TRBV27	CASTPRVSRLPPTDTQYF	TGTGCCAGCACCCCGAGGGTGTCCCGACTACCCCCCACAGATACGCAGTATTTT